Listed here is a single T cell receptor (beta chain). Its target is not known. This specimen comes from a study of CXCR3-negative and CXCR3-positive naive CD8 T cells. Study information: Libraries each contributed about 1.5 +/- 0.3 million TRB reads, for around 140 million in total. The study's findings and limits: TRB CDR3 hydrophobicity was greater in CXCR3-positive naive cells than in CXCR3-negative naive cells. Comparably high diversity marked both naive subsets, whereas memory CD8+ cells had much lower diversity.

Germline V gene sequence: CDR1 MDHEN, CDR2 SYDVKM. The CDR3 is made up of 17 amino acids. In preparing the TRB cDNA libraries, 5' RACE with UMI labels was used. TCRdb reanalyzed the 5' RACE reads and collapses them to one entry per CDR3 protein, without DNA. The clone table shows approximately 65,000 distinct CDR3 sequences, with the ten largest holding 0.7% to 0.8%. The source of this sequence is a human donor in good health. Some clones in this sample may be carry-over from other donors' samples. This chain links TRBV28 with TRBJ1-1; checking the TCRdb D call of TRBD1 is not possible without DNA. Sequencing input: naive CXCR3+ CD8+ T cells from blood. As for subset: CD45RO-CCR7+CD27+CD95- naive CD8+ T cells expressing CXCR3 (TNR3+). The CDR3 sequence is CASSGSRDSNLNTEAFF.